This TCR beta chain was captured in a study of identical twins. General study findings and limits: Twin-shared out-of-frame alpha sequences showed excess low generation probability. For cord blood, abundant beta clonotypes had fewer insertions, unlike memory repertoires, which showed none.

The CDR3 spans 13 residues. The V and J ends lost 8 bases and 3 bases respectively, with 11 bases between them. Germline V gene sequence: CDR1 SGHNT, CDR2 YENEEA. Remarks on this clonotype: Its antigen is as yet unknown.

MiXCR, run by TCRdb on the 5' RACE reads, gives a single entry per CDR3 protein. The sample yields some 570,000 distinct CDR3 sequences, approximately 20% seen once. This sample also appeared in a second study, on yellow fever vaccine responses in identical twins.

The TCR originated in a woman under 30 in good health. The sample taken for sequencing was CD4+ T cells sorted from blood. The chain couples TRBV11-3 to TRBJ2-1; D possibly corresponds to TRBD2 (6 bases). In DNA form, the CDR3 reads TGTGCCAGCCGCTCGGGAGTCTACAATGAGCAGTTCTTC. Amino acid sequence: CASRSGVYNEQFF. The full variable domain, completed using reference TRBV11-3 and TRBJ2-1, is EAGVVQSPRYKIIEKKQPVAFWCNPISGHNTLYWYLQNLGQGPELLIRYENEEAVDDSQLPKDRFSAERLKGVDSTLKIQPAELGDSAVYLCASRSGVYNEQFFGPGTRLTVL.